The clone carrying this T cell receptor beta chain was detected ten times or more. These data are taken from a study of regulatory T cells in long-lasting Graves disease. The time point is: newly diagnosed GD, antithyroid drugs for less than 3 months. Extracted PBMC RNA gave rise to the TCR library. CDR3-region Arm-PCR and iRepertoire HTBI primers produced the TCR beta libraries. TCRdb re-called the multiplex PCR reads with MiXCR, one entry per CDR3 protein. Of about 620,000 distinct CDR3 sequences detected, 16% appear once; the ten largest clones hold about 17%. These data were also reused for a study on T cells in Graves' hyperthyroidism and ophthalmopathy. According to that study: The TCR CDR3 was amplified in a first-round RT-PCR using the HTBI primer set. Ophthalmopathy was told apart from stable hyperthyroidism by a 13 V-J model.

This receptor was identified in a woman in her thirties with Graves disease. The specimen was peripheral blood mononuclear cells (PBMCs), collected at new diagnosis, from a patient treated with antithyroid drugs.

In nucleotides, the CDR3 is TGTGCCAGCAGTTTAATCAGGGAGACCCAGTACTTC. Amino acids: CASSLIRETQYF. This sequence joins TRBV28 and TRBJ2-5; D gene uncertain. V was shortened by 2 bases and J by 5 bases, with 6 bases between the two germline ends. CDR3 size: 12 residues. Germline V gene sequence: CDR1 MDHEN, CDR2 SYDVKM.